The entry below gives a single T cell receptor (beta chain) sequence along with its context. Only CD45RO-negative cells positively selected for CCR7 counted as naive CD8 cells, so terminally differentiated effector memory CD45RA+ cells were excluded. Several immunoSEQ plates held equal portions of the genomic DNA taken from each subset. Assay used: immunoSEQ multiplex PCR; TCRdb lists only in-frame clones, some missing. The sample shows 1.5 million to 2.5 million clones, just under 95% of them seen only once. The germline V and J ends were trimmed by 5 bases and 5 bases, with 18 bases remaining between them. This CDR3 comprises 15 residues. The V gene's germline CDR1 is SGHVS and CDR2 FNYEAQ. The data derive from a study of shared clonotypes between healthy human individuals.

The sample consisted of naive CD8+ T cells sorted from blood. The V gene is TRBV7-6, the J gene TRBJ2-5; unclear D gene. This clonotype was sampled from a man aged 18 to 35 in good health. The CDR3 loop reads CASSPISGFRETQYF. CDR3 DNA: TGTGCCAGCAGCCCCATTTCAGGCTTTCGGGAGACCCAGTACTTC. Together with reference TRBV7-6 and TRBJ2-5, the CDR3 gives the full variable domain: GAGVSQSPRYKVTKRGQDVALRCDPISGHVSLYWYRQALGQGPEFLTYFNYEAQQDKSGLPNDRFSAERPEGSISTLTIQRTEQRDSAMYRCASSPISGFRETQYFGPGTRLLVL.